These 21 T cell receptor beta chains originate from one sample sequenced in a study of shared clonotypes between healthy human individuals. The assay was immunoSEQ multiplex PCR, and TCRdb's table has in-frame clones only and misses some. The profile shows about 820,000 clones, 92% of them singletons. Naive CD8 populations comprised CD45RO-negative cells positively selected for CCR7, excluding terminally differentiated effector memory CD45RA+ cells. Sequenced material: naive CD8+ T cells sorted from blood. These TCRs come from a man aged 25-45 years in good health.

The rearrangement joins TRBV11-2 to TRBJ2-1; a possible D gene is TRBD1 (5 bases). Germline V gene lookup returns CDR1 SGHAT and CDR2 FQNNGV. This CDR3 spans 19 amino acids. V lost 1 base and J 2 bases, leaving 21 bases between the germline ends. In nucleotides, the CDR3 is TGTGCCAGCAGCTTAGTATTCAACTTAGGGGCGCCGACCTACAATGAGCAGTTCTTC. This codes for CASSLVFNLGAPTYNEQFF. Using reference TRBV11-2 and TRBJ2-1 for the parts outside the CDR3, the full variable domain is EAGVAQSPRYKIIEKRQSVAFWCNPISGHATLYWYQQILGQGPKLLIQFQNNGVVDDSQLPKDRFSAERLKGVDSTLKIQPAKLEDSAVYLCASSLVFNLGAPTYNEQFFGPGTRLTVL.

V and J are TRBV27 and TRBJ2-5; 12 positions match TRBD2. The CDR3 has 16 residues. Unmatched junction bases numbered 8, after V lost 6 bases and J lost 3 bases. Germline values: CDR1 MNHEY, CDR2 SMNVEV (reference sequence). The chain's CDR3 is CASRPGRTSGKETQYF. Written as DNA, the CDR3 is TGTGCCAGCAGACCGGGCAGGACTAGCGGGAAAGAGACCCAGTACTTC.

CDR3 residues: CASSARLAGGTDTQYF. The CDR3 DNA follows: TGTGCCAGCAGCGCCCGACTAGCGGGAGGCACAGATACGCAGTATTTT. V and J are TRBV7-8 and TRBJ2-3; 12 bases match TRBD2. V shed 5 bases, J shed 1 base, and the junction held 4 bases outside the gene matches. Per the germline V gene, CDR1 is SGHVS and CDR2 is FQNEAQ. The CDR3 covers 16 residues.

The chain carries TRBV12-5 and TRBJ2-3; D gene ambiguous. Germline V gives CDR1 LGHNT, CDR2 FRNRAP. CDR3 length: 15 residues. V lost 3 bases to trimming and J lost 9 bases, with 19 bases between them. CDR3 sequence: CASGFWPWSGGTQYF. CDR3 sequence (DNA): TGTGCTAGTGGTTTCTGGCCTTGGAGTGGTGGCACGCAGTATTTT.

V usage is TRBV7-9 and J usage is TRBJ2-7; 12 bases are shared with TRBD1. The trim removed 4 bases at V and 4 bases at J, leaving 11 bases unmatched. The CDR3 is 17 amino acids. Germline V gene lookup returns CDR1 SEHNR and CDR2 FQNEAQ (reference sequence). Here the CDR3 reads CASSSPWGTGGLYEQYF. CDR3 in DNA: TGTGCCAGCAGCTCCCCTTGGGGGACAGGGGGCCTATACGAGCAGTACTTC.

This clone was detected once. The gene calls are TRBV4-1 and TRBJ1-4; perhaps TRBD1 as D (6 bases). This CDR3 has 17 residues. Per the germline V gene, CDR1 is MGHRA and CDR2 is YSYEKL. V lost 3 bases and J lost 0, with 14 bases in between. CDR3 bases: TGCGCCAGCAGCCAGCAGCCGGGGGGCCCAACTAATGAAAAACTGTTTTTT. As protein: CASSQQPGGPTNEKLFF.

With regard to this clone: The same CDR3 can be traced to other DNA sequences in this sample. This chain uses TRBV7-9 with TRBJ2-3; D is unclear. The ends were cut back, 5 bases at V and 5 bases at J, with 2 bases in the middle. The CDR3 covers 10 residues. CDR1 is SEHNR, CDR2 FQNEAQ, per germline (reference sequence). The DNA for the CDR3 is TGTGCCAGCAGCGGAGATACGCAGTATTTT. This sequence encodes CASSGDTQYF.

The rearrangement joins TRBV28 to TRBJ1-5; 10 nucleotides line up with TRBD1. The germline CDR1 and CDR2 sequences are MDHEN and SYDVKM. This CDR3 spans 14 amino acids. V lost 5 bases and J lost 7; bases outside the gene matches: 5. CDR3 loop: CASSAGTGVQPQHF. The DNA for the CDR3 is TGTGCCAGCAGTGCAGGGACAGGGGTCCAGCCCCAGCATTTT.

V is TRBV28 and J is TRBJ2-7; D is possibly TRBD1 (5 bases). This CDR3 comprises 11 residues. Germline lookup yields CDR1 MDHEN and CDR2 SYDVKM. V was cut by 5 bases and J by 5 bases, with 7 bases left in between. The CDR3 sequence is CASSRTHEQYF. The CDR3 DNA reads TGTGCCAGCAGTAGGACACACGAGCAGTACTTC. The full variable domain, completed using reference TRBV28 and TRBJ2-7, is DVKVTQSSRYLVKRTGEKVFLECVQDMDHENMFWYRQDPGLGLRLIYFSYDVKMKEKGDIPEGYSVSREKKERFSLILESASTNQTSMYLCASSRTHEQYFGPGTRLTVT.

CDR3 sequence (DNA): TGTGCCAGCAGCTCCCTAAGCAACGGGGATTCGGGGACCCAGTACTTC. The encoded protein is CASSSLSNGDSGTQYF. The chain employs TRBV5-5 and TRBJ2-5; a possible D gene is TRBD2 (5 bases). Germline V gives CDR1 SGHKS, CDR2 YYEKEE (reference sequence). This CDR3 has 16 residues. V gave up 3 bases and J gave up 7 bases, with 22 bases separating them.

V gene TRBV10-2 combines with J gene TRBJ2-2, with a weak D call TRBD2 (5 bases). This CDR3 contains 15 residues. Deletions cut 4 bases from V and 1 base from J, with 10 bases between. CDR1 and CDR2 from the germline V gene are WSHSY and SAAADI. The CDR3 protein is CASSVASQNTGELFF. CDR3 coding DNA: TGCGCCAGCAGTGTGGCTAGCCAGAACACCGGGGAGCTGTTTTTT.

This chain joins TRBV19 and TRBJ2-2; D gene unclear. V shed 4 bases and J shed 1 base, with 10 bases lying between them. The CDR3 runs 15 residues. CDR1 and CDR2 from the germline V gene are LNHDA and SQIVND (reference sequence). CDR3 sequence reads: CASSRSQMNTGELFF. The CDR3 nucleotides are TGTGCCAGTAGTAGGAGTCAGATGAACACCGGGGAGCTGTTTTTT.

The chain joins TRBV4-3 to TRBJ2-7, with TRBD1 identical over 11 bases. J lost 4 bases, V lost 0 bases, and 5 bases had no gene match. The germline V gene has CDR1 LGHNA and CDR2 YSLEER. The CDR3 has 16 amino acids. CDR3 residues: CASSQDRGQGAYEQYF. The CDR3 DNA sequence: TGCGCCAGCAGCCAAGATCGCGGACAGGGGGCATACGAGCAGTACTTC.

V is TRBV7-6 and J is TRBJ2-7; D call uncertain. CDR3 length: 13 residues. Trimming took off 1 base at V and 2 bases at J, with 6 bases between the two ends. Germline V lookup: CDR1 SGHVS, CDR2 FNYEAQ. Here the CDR3 reads CASSLGMAYEQYF. Here the CDR3 DNA reads TGTGCCAGCAGCTTAGGGATGGCCTACGAGCAGTACTTC.

A single count supports this clone. The rearrangement uses TRBV6-6 and TRBJ2-1; unclear D gene. V lost 5 bases and J lost 8, with 10 bases in between. In germline, CDR1 is MNHNY, CDR2 SVGAGI (reference sequence). This CDR3 comprises 12 residues. The CDR3 spells CASSTVGYEQFF. The CDR3 nucleotides are TGTGCCAGCAGTACCGTGGGTTATGAGCAGTTCTTC.

V gene TRBV25-1 combines with J gene TRBJ2-1; D is perhaps TRBD2 (6 bases). V lost 1 base and J lost 3, with 7 bases in between. The germline V gene has CDR1 MGHDK and CDR2 SYGVNS. This CDR3 comprises 14 residues. The CDR3 is CASSEWEVYNEQFF. In DNA, the CDR3 is TGTGCCAGCAGTGAATGGGAGGTCTACAATGAGCAGTTCTTC.

CDR3 nucleotide sequence: TGTGCCAGCACCCCAAGGGACAGAGTCTCTACTAGCGGGAGTAGTACCTACGAGCAGTACTTC. This sequence encodes CASTPRDRVSTSGSSTYEQYF. The chain joins TRBV21-1 to TRBJ2-7; the table assigns TRBD2, which was not confirmed against the DNA. TRBV21-1 is termed a pseudogene. There are 21 residues in the CDR3.

The chain employs TRBV29-1 and TRBJ2-7, with 8 bases matching TRBD1. The germline CDR1 and CDR2 sequences are SQVTM and ANQGSEA. The CDR3 runs to 14 residues. With V trimmed by 6 bases and J by 2 bases, 9 bases remained unmatched. CDR3: CSVAGGASTYEQYF. The CDR3 DNA reads TGCAGCGTCGCAGGGGGCGCGAGTACCTACGAGCAGTACTTC.

This chain joins TRBV19 and TRBJ2-7; the D is unclear. Per germline, CDR1 LNHDA and CDR2 SQIVND (reference sequence). There are 15 residues in the CDR3. V was cut by 3 bases and J by 2 bases, with 14 bases left in between. The CDR3 loop is CASSMVGDIPYEQYF. DNA for the CDR3: TGTGCCAGTAGTATGGTCGGAGACATCCCCTACGAGCAGTACTTC.

The V call is TRBV11-1, the J call TRBJ2-1; D is uncertain. V lost 3 bases, J lost 9 bases, and 12 bases lay in between. The CDR3 runs to 13 residues. Germline loops: CDR1 SGHAT, CDR2 FQDESV (reference sequence). CDR3 nucleotides: TGTGCCAGCAGCTTTATGGGCACTGGTGAGCAGTTCTTC. Translating it yields CASSFMGTGEQFF. The full variable domain, its missing parts supplied by reference TRBV11-1 and TRBJ2-1, is EAEVAQSPRYKITEKSQAVAFWCDPISGHATLYWYRQILGQGPELLVQFQDESVVDDSQLPKDRFSAERLKGVDSTLKIQPAELGDSAMYLCASSFMGTGEQFFGPGTRLTVL.

The chain recombines TRBV6-5 with TRBJ2-1; D uncertain. V shed 5 bases and J shed 7 bases, with 12 bases lying between them. The CDR3 has 13 amino acids. Germline loops: CDR1 MNHEY, CDR2 SVGAGI. The CDR3 DNA reads as TGTGCCAGCAGTACCGGGCGCTTAAATGAGCAGTTCTTC. It yields the protein CASSTGRLNEQFF.